The subject of this entry is one T cell receptor beta chain. As yet, its antigen is unknown. J was trimmed by 0 bases and V by 3 bases; bases with no gene match: 7. CDR3 size: 17 residues. Looked up from germline, CDR1 is LNHDA and CDR2 is SQIVND (reference sequence). Sequenced by immunoSEQ multiplex PCR; TCRdb stores in-frame clones only, minus some. The sample contains approximately 140,000 clones, 85% to 95% of which appear only once. These data originate in a study of T cell responses to AZD1222 COVID-19 vaccine. Broader study findings: Nearly half of the spike-specific TCRs reportedly recognize variant regions that carry no mutations. Spike-specific TCR breadth and depth grew following two AZD1222 doses.

The rearrangement uses TRBV19 and TRBJ1-4; 7 bases line up with TRBD1. The clonotype was recovered from an adult in good health. The sequencing here drew on peripheral blood, taken on day 0 of MenACWY control vaccination. This CDR3 reads CASSIPTGVPTNEKLFF. The CDR3 bases are TGTGCCAGTAGTATCCCAACAGGGGTCCCAACTAATGAAAAACTGTTTTTT.